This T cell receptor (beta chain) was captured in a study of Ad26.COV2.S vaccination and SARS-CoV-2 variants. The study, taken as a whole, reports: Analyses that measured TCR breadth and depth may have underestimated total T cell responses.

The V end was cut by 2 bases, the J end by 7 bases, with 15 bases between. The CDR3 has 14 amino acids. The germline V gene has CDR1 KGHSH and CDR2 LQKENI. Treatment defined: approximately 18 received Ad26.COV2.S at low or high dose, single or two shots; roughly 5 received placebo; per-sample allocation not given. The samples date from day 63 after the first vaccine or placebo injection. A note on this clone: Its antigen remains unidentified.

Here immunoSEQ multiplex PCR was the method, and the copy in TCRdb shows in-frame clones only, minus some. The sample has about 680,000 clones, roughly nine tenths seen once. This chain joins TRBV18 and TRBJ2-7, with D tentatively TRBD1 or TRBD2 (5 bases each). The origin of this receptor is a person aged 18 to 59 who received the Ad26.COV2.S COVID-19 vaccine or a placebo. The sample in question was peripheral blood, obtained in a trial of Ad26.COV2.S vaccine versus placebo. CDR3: CASSPWESGREQYF. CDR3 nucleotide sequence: TGTGCCAGCTCACCATGGGAGTCGGGACGGGAGCAGTACTTC.